Detailed here is one TCR beta chain. What it recognizes is unknown. These data are taken from a study of OX40 agonist ivuxolimab in advanced cancers. Study-wide background: Enrolled patients in dose escalation had cancers that were hepatocellular carcinoma, melanoma, renal cell or head and neck cancer.

Sequencing used immunoSEQ multiplex PCR; TCRdb keeps in-frame clones, though not all of them. This sample has 70,000 to 95,000 clones, with about 90% found just once. Study results and caveats: Both CD4+ and CD8+ T cell populations in blood had undergone clonal expansion by week 6 at 0.1 to 3.0 mg/kg.

From germline, CDR1 is SNHLY and CDR2 FYNNEI. The CDR3 has 15 amino acids. V lost 5 bases and J 0 bases, leaving 11 bases between the germline ends. The sequence derives from an adult with an advanced solid tumor such as melanoma, head and neck, liver or kidney cancer. V and J are TRBV2 and TRBJ1-5; D ambiguous. Sequenced here: CD4+ or CD8+ T cells sorted from blood, sampled in a trial of the OX40 agonist ivuxolimab. The CDR3 here is CASSLQNLSNQPQHF. DNA of the CDR3: TGTGCCAGCAGTCTTCAGAACCTTAGCAATCAGCCCCAGCATTTT.